These 18 T cell receptor beta chains were sequenced from one sample in a study of blood T cells in healthy people across ages. Together with a sample-barcoded 5' primer, a J-beta primer mix was included in a second PCR lasting roughly 7 to 11 cycles. One entry per CDR3 protein, called by TCRdb with MiXCR from the 5' RACE reads. The sample gives some 880,000 distinct CDR3 sequences, around 36% of which show up once; around 13% is in the top ten. The sample taken for sequencing was blood. The source is a man aged 18 to 29 in good health.

This clonotype has just a few counts. The chain links TRBV6-5 to TRBJ1-2, with D maybe TRBD1 (6 bases). V lost 1 base to trimming and J lost 3 bases, with 15 bases between them. The germline gives CDR1 MNHEY, CDR2 SVGAGI. The CDR3 runs 16 residues. CDR3 region: CASSYLGGAADYGYTF. The CDR3 nucleotides read TGTGCCAGCAGTTACTTGGGGGGGGCCGCGGACTATGGCTACACCTTC.

This clonotype has just a few counts. The chain couples TRBV3-1 to TRBJ1-2; TRBD1 might be the D (5 bases). Per germline, CDR1 LGHDT and CDR2 YNNKEL (reference sequence). The CDR3 sequence is 14 residues long. Between the trimmed V and J ends, which lost 3 bases and 8 bases, there was a span of 16 bases. CDR3 residues: CASSHVGPAPGYTF. The CDR3 bases are TGTGCCAGCAGCCATGTGGGGCCAGCCCCCGGCTACACCTTC.

Regarding this clonotype: A much larger clone is a single base away; this may be a read error. The V call is TRBV12-3 or TRBV12-4, the J call TRBJ1-2; 7 nucleotides align to TRBD1. The CDR3 is 14 amino acids. CDR3 region: CASSPPGGMEGCTF. The CDR3 nucleotides are TGTGCCAGCAGTCCTCCAGGGGGAATGGAGGGCTGCACCTTC.

This clonotype was seen a handful of times. This chain joins TRBV7-2 and TRBJ1-1, with 11 bases lining up with TRBD1. The J segment lost 8 bases and the V segment lost 4 bases, leaving 6 bases of the junction unmatched. CDR1 is SGHTA and CDR2 is FQGNSA in the germline V gene. The CDR3 consists of 14 residues. The CDR3 region has the DNA TGTGCCAGCAGCTCCAATGGACAGGGGGCCGAAGCTTTCTTT. The encoded protein is CASSSNGQGAEAFF. The full variable domain, with the rest looked up from reference TRBV7-2 and TRBJ1-1, is GAGVSQSPSNKVTEKGKDVELRCDPISGHTALYWYRQSLGQGLEFLIYFQGNSAPDKSGLPSDRFSAERTGGSVSTLTIQRTQQEDSAVYLCASSSNGQGAEAFFGQGTRLTVV.

This clonotype was observed a handful of times. The chain carries TRBV7-2 and TRBJ2-1; TRBD1 might be the D (5 bases). The germline V gene encodes CDR1 SGHTA and CDR2 FQGNSA. The ends were cut back, 2 bases at V and 8 bases at J, with 19 bases in the middle. The CDR3 has 16 amino acids. CDR3 nucleotides: TGTGCCAGCAGCTTATTAGGGCAGGGTAAGTGGGATGAGCAGTTCTTC. This gives the protein CASSLLGQGKWDEQFF. Full variable domain (outside the CDR3, taken from reference TRBV7-2 and TRBJ2-1): GAGVSQSPSNKVTEKGKDVELRCDPISGHTALYWYRQSLGQGLEFLIYFQGNSAPDKSGLPSDRFSAERTGGSVSTLTIQRTQQEDSAVYLCASSLLGQGKWDEQFFGPGTRLTVL.

This clonotype appeared many times. The chain uses TRBV12-3 or TRBV12-4 and TRBJ2-1; D assignment may be TRBD1 or TRBD2 (5 bases each). With 3 bases removed from V and 12 bases from J, the gap between germline ends came to 12 bases. The CDR3 is 12 amino acids. The CDR3 spells CASSFYGTAQFF. CDR3 in DNA: TGTGCCAGCAGTTTTTACGGGACGGCGCAGTTCTTC.

J is TRBJ2-3 and V is TRBV5-1, with TRBD2 matching over 16 bases. The CDR3 sequence is 19 residues long. With V trimmed by 5 bases and J by 3 bases, 12 bases remained unmatched. Germline V CDR1 and CDR2: SGHRS, YFSETQ. The CDR3 reads CASRRGTSGGVRRTDTQYF. CDR3 coding DNA: TGCGCCAGCAGGCGCGGGACTAGCGGGGGGGTAAGGAGAACAGATACGCAGTATTTT.

This clonotype has ten or more counts. At one of its ends the junction is not consistent with the germline gene, which may arise from a read error. The V gene is TRBV4-1, the J gene TRBJ2-5; 7 bases match TRBD1. Germline V CDR1 and CDR2: MGHRA, YSYEKL. CDR3 length equals 13 residues. The CDR3: CASSQDREETQYF. CDR3 sequence (DNA): TGTGCCAGCAGCCAAGACAGGGAAGAGACCCAGTACTTC.

This clonotype was detected only once. Given the absence of the conserved phenylalanine or tryptophan at the CDR3 end, a read error is likely. The chain combines TRBV24-1 with TRBJ2-7; tentatively, D is TRBD2 (7 bases). The J call is in doubt because the DNA end fits TRBJ2-4 better. The CDR3 length is 15 residues. Germline V gene data show CDR1 as KGHDR and CDR2 as SFDVKD. This CDR3 reads CATSDFTGGRDIQYL. The CDR3 bases are TGTGCCACCAGTGATTTCACGGGGGGCAGGGACATTCAGTACTTA.

There are a few counts of this clonotype. The rearrangement joins TRBV10-3 to TRBJ2-3, with D tentatively TRBD2 (7 bases). This CDR3 contains 15 residues. V was pared by 4 bases and J by 1 base, with 12 bases between. Germline CDR1 and CDR2: ENHRY and SYGVKD. For the CDR3, the DNA is TGTGCCATCAGTGGGAGGGGGGGCCGCACAGATACGCAGTATTTT. Protein product: CAISGRGGRTDTQYF.

The V call is TRBV19, the J call TRBJ2-1; 7 nucleotides agree with TRBD1. The CDR3 length is 18 residues. The ends lost 4 bases at V and 0 bases at J; junction bases unmatched: 12. Germline V lookup: CDR1 LNHDA, CDR2 SQIVND (reference sequence). The CDR3 nucleotides are TGTGCCAGTAGTAGGGACAGTTTAGAGGGAAGCTCCTACAATGAGCAGTTCTTC. It encodes CASSRDSLEGSSYNEQFF.

V and J are TRBV20-1 and TRBJ2-1, with TRBD2 identical over 12 bases. The CDR3 totals 15 residues. Germline V CDR1 and CDR2: DFQATT, SNEGSKA (reference sequence). The V segment lost 4 bases and the J segment 7 bases; nucleotides outside the gene matches: 8. The CDR3 coding sequence is TGCAGTGCTACTAAACTAGCGGGGGGCCTTAATGAGCAGTTCTTC. Translating gives CSATKLAGGLNEQFF.

This clonotype appeared once. A much larger clone lies one base from this, so it may be a read error. The chain is built from TRBV12-3 or TRBV12-4 and TRBJ2-3; no clear D gene. The CDR3 covers 14 residues. V lost 6 bases and J lost 2, with 12 bases in between. The CDR3 sequence is CASSNDVPTDTQYF. For the CDR3, the DNA is TGTGCCAGCAGCAACGACGTTCCCACAGATACGCAGTATTTT.

The chain couples TRBV6-2 or TRBV6-3 to TRBJ1-1; 7 nucleotides match TRBD1. J gave up 6 bases and V 4 bases, and 11 bases lay outside the gene matches. Germline CDR1 MNHEY, CDR2 SVGEGT. The CDR3 runs 15 residues. Here the CDR3 DNA reads TGTGCCAGCAGTTCTAGGACAGGACTATCTTCTGAAGCTTTCTTT. It encodes CASSSRTGLSSEAFF.

Of note for this clonotype: This may be a read error, as it is one base from a much larger clone. The genes are TRBV12-3 or TRBV12-4 and TRBJ2-3, with 7 bases matching TRBD2. The CDR3 is 14 residues long. V shed 3 bases and J 4 bases; nucleotides not matched to a gene: 4. CDR3 sequence: CASSLATSSDTQYF. In DNA, the CDR3 is TGTGCCAGCAGTTTGGCGACTAGCTCAGATACGCAGTATTTT.

The V call is TRBV7-2, the J call TRBJ2-4; tentatively, D is TRBD2 (7 bases). This CDR3 region has 16 residues. With 4 bases removed from V and 0 bases from J, the gap between germline ends came to 13 bases. Germline lookup yields CDR1 SGHTA and CDR2 FQGNSA. The CDR3 sequence is CASSSAGAIAKNIQYF. The CDR3 DNA follows: TGTGCCAGCAGCTCGGCGGGGGCCATAGCCAAAAACATTCAGTACTTC.

This rearrangement joins TRBV27 to TRBJ1-5, with no clear D. The V end was cut by 2 bases, the J end by 3 bases, with 5 bases between. This CDR3 has 13 residues. Looked up from germline, CDR1 is MNHEY and CDR2 is SMNVEV (reference sequence). CDR3 in amino acids: CASSLRLNQPQHF. CDR3 DNA: TGTGCCAGCAGTTTACGCCTCAATCAGCCCCAGCATTTT.

This clonotype occurred a few times. The chain couples TRBV7-2 to TRBJ1-1, with 10 bases fitting TRBD1. This CDR3 is 15 amino acids long. Germline V gene sequence: CDR1 SGHTA, CDR2 FQGNSA. V was pared by 5 bases and J by 4 bases, with 7 bases of the junction left unmatched. CDR3 in DNA: TGTGCCAGCAGCCTCCGGGACAGGGGAGGCACTGAAGCTTTCTTT. It is translated as CASSLRDRGGTEAFF.